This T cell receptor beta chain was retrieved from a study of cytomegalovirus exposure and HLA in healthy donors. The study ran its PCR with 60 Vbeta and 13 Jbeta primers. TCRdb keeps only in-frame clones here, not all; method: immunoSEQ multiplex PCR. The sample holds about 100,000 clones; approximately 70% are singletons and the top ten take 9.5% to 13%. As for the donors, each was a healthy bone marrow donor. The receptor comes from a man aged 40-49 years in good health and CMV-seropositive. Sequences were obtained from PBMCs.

CDR3 in amino acids: CASSQELLAGTYGGDTQYF. For the CDR3, the DNA is TGCGCCAGCAGCCAAGAGCTACTAGCGGGCACGTACGGGGGTGATACGCAGTATTTT. This chain joins TRBV4-3 and TRBJ2-3; 9 nucleotides line up with TRBD2. This CDR3 has 19 residues. Germline CDR1 and CDR2: LGHNA and YSLEER. With 0 bases clipped from V and 6 bases from J, the junction kept 16 bases outside the gene matches.